The 5 T cell receptor beta chains listed next were all sequenced from one sample in a study of blood T cell repertoires in COVID-19. Sequencing used immunoSEQ multiplex PCR; TCRdb keeps in-frame clones, though not all of them. Of about 78,000 clones in the sample, about nine tenths were seen once. The material sequenced was peripheral blood. The receptors stem from a woman aged 50 to 60 in a cohort sampled during active COVID-19.

The chain uses TRBV7-3 and TRBJ2-1; 7 nucleotides agree with TRBD2. Germline values: CDR1 SGHTA, CDR2 FQGTGA. The junction had 7 bases not matched to a gene; V was cut back by 4 bases and J by 4 bases. The CDR3 sequence is 15 residues long. The chain's CDR3 is CASSSVGEGYNEQFF. The DNA for the CDR3 is TGTGCCAGCAGCTCCGTTGGGGAGGGATACAATGAGCAGTTCTTC. Filled out from reference TRBV7-3 and TRBJ2-1, the complete variable domain reads GAGVSQTPSNKVTEKGKYVELRCDPISGHTALYWYRQSLGQGPEFLIYFQGTGAADDSGLPNDRFFAVRPEGSVSTLKIQRTERGDSAVYLCASSSVGEGYNEQFFGPGTRLTVL.

The V call is TRBV11-3, the J call TRBJ2-5; D may be TRBD2 (5 bases). The CDR3 runs 13 residues. Germline V lookup: CDR1 SGHNT, CDR2 YENEEA. V was trimmed by 4 bases and J by 1 base, leaving 7 bases between them. CDR3 loop: CASSSGIQETQYF. DNA for the CDR3: TGTGCCAGCAGCTCCGGGATCCAAGAGACCCAGTACTTC.

This clone has only a few counts. The rearrangement uses TRBV10-2 and TRBJ2-7; 14 positions match TRBD2. In germline, CDR1 is WSHSY, CDR2 SAAADI. The CDR3 runs to 15 residues. The ends lost 5 bases at V and 6 bases at J; junction bases unmatched: 6. CDR3 sequence (DNA): TGCGCCAGCAGTAGACTAGCGGGAGGGATGGGCGAGCAGTACTTC. Protein product: CASSRLAGGMGEQYF.

The J gene is TRBJ2-7, the V gene TRBV13, with D perhaps matching TRBD2 (5 bases). V was shortened by 6 bases and J by 6 bases, with 15 bases between the two germline ends. From germline, CDR1 is PRHDT and CDR2 FYEKMQ (reference sequence). The CDR3 is 13 amino acids. CDR3 loop: CASRAEEGTEQYF. The CDR3 coding sequence is TGTGCCAGCAGAGCCGAAGAGGGAACCGAGCAGTACTTC.

The chain has TRBV28 and TRBJ1-2; 10 bases align to TRBD1. Germline CDR1 is MDHEN and CDR2 is SYDVKM. The CDR3 length is 16 residues. Trimming removed 3 bases from V and 8 bases from J; junction bases left unmatched: 12. The CDR3 nucleotides are TGTGCCAGCAGTTTTACCTGGACAGGGGGGTTTAACGGCTACACCTTC. Protein product: CASSFTWTGGFNGYTF.